The clone carrying this TCR beta chain was counted only a few times. Its antigen is unidentified. This sample stems from a study of shared clonotypes between healthy human individuals. At deep level, the assay was performed. Produced via immunoSEQ multiplex PCR; TCRdb's table is partial and in-frame only. The sample has roughly 1 million clones, under 80% seen once. Overall study findings and caveats: The small donor group covered limited genetic and exposure diversity.

Germline V lookup: CDR1 MDHEN, CDR2 SYDVKM. V was trimmed by 1 base and J by 7 bases, leaving 8 bases between them. This CDR3 comprises 12 residues. Specimen: memory CD4+ T cells sorted from blood. As to subset: CD45RA-negative fraction. This receptor was taken from a man aged 18 to 29 in good health. The V gene is TRBV28, the J gene TRBJ2-7; maybe TRBD2 (5 bases). The CDR3 here is CASSLSGKEQYF. The CDR3 DNA sequence: TGTGCCAGCAGTTTATCCGGGAAAGAGCAGTACTTC.